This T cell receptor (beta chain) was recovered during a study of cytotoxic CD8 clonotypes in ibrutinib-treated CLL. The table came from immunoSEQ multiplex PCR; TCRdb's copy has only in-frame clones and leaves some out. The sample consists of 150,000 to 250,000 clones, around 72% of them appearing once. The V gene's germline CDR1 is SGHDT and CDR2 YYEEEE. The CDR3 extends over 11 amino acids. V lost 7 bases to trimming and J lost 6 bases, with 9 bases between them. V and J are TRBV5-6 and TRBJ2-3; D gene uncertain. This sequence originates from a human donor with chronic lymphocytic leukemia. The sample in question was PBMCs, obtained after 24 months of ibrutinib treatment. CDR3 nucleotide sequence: TGTGCCAGCTCACTTAGGGATACGCAGTATTTT. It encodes CASSLRDTQYF.